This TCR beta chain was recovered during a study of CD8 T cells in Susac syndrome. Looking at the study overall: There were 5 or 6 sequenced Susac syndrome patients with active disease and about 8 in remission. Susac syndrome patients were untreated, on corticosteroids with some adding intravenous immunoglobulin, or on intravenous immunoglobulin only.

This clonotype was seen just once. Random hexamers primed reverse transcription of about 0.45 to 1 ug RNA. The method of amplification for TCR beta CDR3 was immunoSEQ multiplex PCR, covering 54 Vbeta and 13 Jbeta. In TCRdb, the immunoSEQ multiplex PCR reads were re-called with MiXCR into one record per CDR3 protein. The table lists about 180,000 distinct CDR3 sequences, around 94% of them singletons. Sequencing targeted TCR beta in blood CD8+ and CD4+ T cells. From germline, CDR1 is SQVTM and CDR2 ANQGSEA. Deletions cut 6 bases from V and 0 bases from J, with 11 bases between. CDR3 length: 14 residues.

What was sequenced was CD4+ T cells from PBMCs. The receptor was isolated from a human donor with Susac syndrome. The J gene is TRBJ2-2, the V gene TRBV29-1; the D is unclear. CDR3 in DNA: TGCAGCGTGGGTGGCGGAACGAACACCGGGGAGCTGTTTTTT. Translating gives CSVGGGTNTGELFF.